The rows below give T cell receptor beta chains drawn from one sample of a study of sequential checkpoint blockade in melanoma. Only in-frame clones appear in the TCRdb table, and some are missing; sequencing was by immunoSEQ multiplex PCR. The profile covers about 12,000 clones, with roughly 60% appearing a single time and approximately 22% taken by the ten largest. The starting material was CD8+ T cells sorted from blood (inferred from file names), obtained from a patient given nivolumab and ipilimumab in sequence. The origin of the receptors is a human donor with melanoma. Each CDR3 is given with its conserved first and last residue. D genes are given only for firm matches. Part of the rows lack a size; the others show once, few, many or a class for expanded clones.

D gene	clone size	V gene	J gene	CDR3 protein	CDR3 DNA
NA	NA	TRBV28	TRBJ1-1	CASSYGSFEAFF	TGTGCCAGCAGTTATGGTAGCTTTGAAGCTTTCTTT
TRBD1	NA	TRBV10-3	TRBJ2-7	CAIRQGATYEQYF	TGTGCCATCAGACAGGGGGCTACCTACGAGCAGTACTTC
NA	few	TRBV12-5	TRBJ1-3	CASGSRTASGNTIYF	TGTGCTAGTGGTTCACGGACAGCCTCTGGAAACACCATATATTTT
NA	NA	TRBV6-6	TRBJ2-7	CASSTTGLPQYF	TGTGCCAGCTCCACTACAGGGCTCCCGCAGTACTTC
TRBD2	NA	TRBV4-2	TRBJ2-1	CASSHDGWYSGGNEQFF	TGTGCCAGCAGTCACGACGGTTGGTATAGCGGGGGAAATGAGCAGTTCTTC
NA	NA	TRBV10-2	TRBJ2-1	CASSAPGVDEQFF	TGCGCCAGCAGTGCACCGGGGGTCGATGAGCAGTTCTTC
NA	NA	TRBV25-1	TRBJ2-3	CASSFSRLSDTQYF	TGTGCCAGCAGTTTCTCTAGGCTATCAGATACGCAGTATTTT
NA	NA	TRBV7-7	TRBJ2-7	CASSPGQLSYEQYF	TGTGCCAGCAGCCCCGGACAGCTCTCCTACGAGCAGTACTTC
NA	NA	TRBV19	TRBJ1-1	CASTQVLNTEAFF	TGTGCCAGTACCCAGGTCCTGAACACTGAAGCTTTCTTT
NA	once	TRBV4-3	TRBJ1-5	CASSPVRSSNQPQHF	TGCGCCAGCAGCCCCGTACGGAGTAGCAATCAGCCCCAGCATTTT
TRBD2	NA	TRBV27	TRBJ2-1	CASSSASGYYNEQFF	TGTGCCAGCAGTTCGGCTAGCGGTTACTACAATGAGCAGTTCTTC
NA	NA	TRBV19	TRBJ1-6	CASSIQANSYNSPLHF	TGTGCCAGTAGTATACAGGCCAACTCCTATAATTCACCCCTCCACTTT
NA	NA	TRBV30	TRBJ1-2	CAWRWGDSDGYTF	TGTGCCTGGAGATGGGGGGATAGCGATGGCTACACCTTC
TRBD1	NA	TRBV12-5	TRBJ1-1	CASGTGTGATAEAFF	TGTGCTAGTGGTACAGGGACAGGGGCCACCGCTGAAGCTTTCTTT
TRBD1	few	TRBV9	TRBJ1-2	CASSDGTDKGYTF	TGTGCCAGCAGCGACGGGACAGATAAAGGCTACACCTTC
TRBD1	NA	TRBV5-4	TRBJ1-1	CASSLVGQGSEAFF	TGTGCCAGCAGCTTGGTGGGACAGGGCTCTGAAGCTTTCTTT
TRBD1	few	TRBV27	TRBJ1-5	CASSDRDRNQPQHF	TGTGCCAGCAGCGACAGGGATCGCAATCAGCCCCAGCATTTT
TRBD2	NA	TRBV4-2	TRBJ2-1	CASSQRAAGDLNEQFF	TGTGCCAGCAGCCAGAGGGCAGCGGGAGATCTCAATGAGCAGTTCTTC
NA	once	TRBV7-6	TRBJ1-6	CASSKSSSYNSPLHF	TGTGCCAGCAGCAAGTCGAGCTCCTATAATTCACCCCTCCACTTT
TRBD2	NA	TRBV6-4	TRBJ2-1	CASSDSGRSSYNEQFF	TGTGCCAGCAGTGACTCCGGGAGGAGCTCCTACAATGAGCAGTTCTTC
NA	once	TRBV6-1	TRBJ2-3	CASSEVLADTQYF	TGTGCCAGCAGTGAGGTGCTAGCGGATACGCAGTATTTT
NA	NA	TRBV7-8	TRBJ2-7	CASSPGYDEQYF	TGTGCCAGCAGCCCCGGGTACGACGAGCAGTACTTC
NA	NA	TRBV7-6	TRBJ1-1	CASSLGSSPNTEAFF	TGTGCCAGCAGCTTAGGGAGCAGCCCGAACACTGAAGCTTTCTTT
TRBD1	NA	TRBV7-2	TRBJ2-7	CASSQGTGWDYEQYF	TGCGCCAGCAGCCAAGGGACAGGATGGGACTACGAGCAGTACTTC
NA	NA	TRBV18	TRBJ1-1	CASSPPDKMNTEAFF	TGTGCCAGCTCACCACCGGACAAAATGAACACTGAAGCTTTCTTT
TRBD2	NA	TRBV28	TRBJ2-5	CASSSGTSGRASETQYF	TGTGCCAGCAGTTCTGGGACTAGCGGGAGGGCCTCAGAGACCCAGTACTTC